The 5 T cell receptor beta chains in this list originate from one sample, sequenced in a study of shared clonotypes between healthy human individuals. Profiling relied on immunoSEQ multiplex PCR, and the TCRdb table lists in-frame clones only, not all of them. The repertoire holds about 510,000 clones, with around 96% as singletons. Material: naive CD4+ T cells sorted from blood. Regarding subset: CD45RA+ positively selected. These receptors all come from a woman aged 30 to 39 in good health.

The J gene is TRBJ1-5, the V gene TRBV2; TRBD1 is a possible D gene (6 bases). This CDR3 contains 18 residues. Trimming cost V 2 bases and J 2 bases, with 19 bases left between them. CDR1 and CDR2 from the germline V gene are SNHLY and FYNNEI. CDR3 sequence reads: CASSELAGRGLGNQPQHF. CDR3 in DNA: TGTGCCAGCAGTGAATTGGCGGGCAGGGGCTTAGGCAATCAGCCCCAGCATTTT.

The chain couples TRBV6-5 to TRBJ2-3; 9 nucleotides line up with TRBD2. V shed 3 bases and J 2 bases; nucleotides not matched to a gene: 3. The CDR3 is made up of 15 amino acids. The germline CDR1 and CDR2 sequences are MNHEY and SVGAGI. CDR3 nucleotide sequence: TGTGCCAGCAGTTATCTAGCGGGAAACACAGATACGCAGTATTTT. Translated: CASSYLAGNTDTQYF.

CDR3 in amino acids: CASSPKAGVQNEQFF. For the CDR3, the DNA is TGTGCCAGCTCACCAAAAGCGGGAGTTCAAAATGAGCAGTTCTTC. This sequence joins TRBV18 and TRBJ2-1; 8 positions match TRBD2. Trimming removed 2 bases from V and 7 bases from J; junction bases left unmatched: 7. CDR3 size: 15 residues. Germline CDR1 reads KGHSH; CDR2 reads LQKENI.

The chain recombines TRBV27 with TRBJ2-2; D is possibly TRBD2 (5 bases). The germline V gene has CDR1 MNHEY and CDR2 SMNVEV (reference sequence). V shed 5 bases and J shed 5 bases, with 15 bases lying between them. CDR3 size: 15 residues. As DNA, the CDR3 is TGTGCCAGCAGTAGAGAGCGAGGGCCGACCGGGGAGCTGTTTTTT. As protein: CASSRERGPTGELFF.

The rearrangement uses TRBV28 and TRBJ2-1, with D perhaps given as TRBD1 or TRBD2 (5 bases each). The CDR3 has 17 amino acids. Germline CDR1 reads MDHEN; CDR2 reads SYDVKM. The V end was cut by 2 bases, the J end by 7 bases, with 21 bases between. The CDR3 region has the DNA TGTGCCAGCAGTTTAGCCGCTACCGGGGCCCAGAAGAATGAGCAGTTCTTC. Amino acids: CASSLAATGAQKNEQFF.